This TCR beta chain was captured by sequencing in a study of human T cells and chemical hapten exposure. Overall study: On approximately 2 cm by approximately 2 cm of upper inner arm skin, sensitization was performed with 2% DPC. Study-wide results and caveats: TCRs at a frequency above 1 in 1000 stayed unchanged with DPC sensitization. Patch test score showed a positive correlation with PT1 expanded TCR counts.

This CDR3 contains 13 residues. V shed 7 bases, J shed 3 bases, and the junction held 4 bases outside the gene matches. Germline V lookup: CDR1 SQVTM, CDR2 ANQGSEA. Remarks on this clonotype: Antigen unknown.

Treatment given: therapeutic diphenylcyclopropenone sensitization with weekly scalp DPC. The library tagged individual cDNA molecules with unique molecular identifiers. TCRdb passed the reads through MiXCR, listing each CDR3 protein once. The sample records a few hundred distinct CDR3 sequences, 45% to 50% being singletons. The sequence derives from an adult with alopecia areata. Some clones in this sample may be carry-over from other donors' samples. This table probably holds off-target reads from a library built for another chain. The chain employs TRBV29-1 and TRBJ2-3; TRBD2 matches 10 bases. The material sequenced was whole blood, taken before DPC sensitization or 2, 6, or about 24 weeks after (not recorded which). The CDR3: CSGKLAGTDTQYF. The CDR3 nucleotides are TGCAGCGGGAAACTAGCGGGGACAGATACGCAGTATTTT.